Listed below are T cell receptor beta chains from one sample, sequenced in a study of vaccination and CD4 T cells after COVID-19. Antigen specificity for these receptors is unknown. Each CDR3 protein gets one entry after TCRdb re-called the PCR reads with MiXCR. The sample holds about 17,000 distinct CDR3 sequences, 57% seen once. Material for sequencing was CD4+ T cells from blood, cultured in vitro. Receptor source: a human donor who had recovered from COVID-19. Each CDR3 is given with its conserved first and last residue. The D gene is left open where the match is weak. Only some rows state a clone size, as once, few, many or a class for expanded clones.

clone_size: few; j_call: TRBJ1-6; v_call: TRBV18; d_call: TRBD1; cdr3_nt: TGTGCCAGCTCATCCGACAGGGGGCACAATTCACCCCTCCACTTT; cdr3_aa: CASSSDRGHNSPLHF
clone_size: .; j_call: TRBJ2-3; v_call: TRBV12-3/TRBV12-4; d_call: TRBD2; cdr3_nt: TGTGCCAGCAGTTTCCTAGCGGGTAAAGATACGCAGTATTTT; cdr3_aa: CASSFLAGKDTQYF
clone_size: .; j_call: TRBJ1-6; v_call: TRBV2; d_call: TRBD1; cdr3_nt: TGTGCCAGCAGAGCCGGGACAGGGGGCCATTCACCCCTCCACTTT; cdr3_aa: CASRAGTGGHSPLHF
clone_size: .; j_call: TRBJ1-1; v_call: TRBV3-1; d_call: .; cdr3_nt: TGTGCCAGCAGCCAAGCGGGAAGGCGGGACACTGAAGCTTTCTTT; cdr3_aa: CASSQAGRRDTEAFF
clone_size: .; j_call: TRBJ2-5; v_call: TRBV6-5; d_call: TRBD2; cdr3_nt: TGTGCCAGCAGTTACCCATCACCGGGACTACCCCAAGAGACCCAGTACTTC; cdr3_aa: CASSYPSPGLPQETQYF
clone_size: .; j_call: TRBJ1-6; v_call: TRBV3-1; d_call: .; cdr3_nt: TGTGCCAGCAGCCAAGGCTTCGACAGCGTCTTGAATTCACCCCTCCACTTT; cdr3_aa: CASSQGFDSVLNSPLHF
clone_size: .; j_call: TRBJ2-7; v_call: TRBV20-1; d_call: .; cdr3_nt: TGCAGTGCTAGAGTTCCACAGGGTCAGCCCTACGAGCAGTACTTC; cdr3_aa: CSARVPQGQPYEQYF
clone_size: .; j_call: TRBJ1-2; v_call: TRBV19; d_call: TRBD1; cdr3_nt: TGTGCCAGTAGTGTCTTTGGGACAGGGAACTATGGCTACACCTTC; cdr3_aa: CASSVFGTGNYGYTF
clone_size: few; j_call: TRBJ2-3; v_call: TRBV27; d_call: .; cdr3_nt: TGTGCCAGCAGCCTTATAGGGGGAGATACGCAGTATTTT; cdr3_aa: CASSLIGGDTQYF
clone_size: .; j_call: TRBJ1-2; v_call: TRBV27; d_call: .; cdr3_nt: TGTGCCAGCAGTTTAACAGGACTGACTAACTATGGCTACACCTTC; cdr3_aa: CASSLTGLTNYGYTF
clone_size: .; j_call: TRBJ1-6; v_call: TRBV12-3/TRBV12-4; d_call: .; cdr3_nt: TGTGCCAGCAGCCGGGACACCTTTTCACCCCTCCACTTT; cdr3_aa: CASSRDTFSPLHF
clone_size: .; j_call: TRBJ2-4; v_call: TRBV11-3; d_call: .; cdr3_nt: TGTGCCAGCAGCCCCGCCTTGAGCGCTAGCAGGAACATTCAGTACTTC; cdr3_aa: CASSPALSASRNIQYF
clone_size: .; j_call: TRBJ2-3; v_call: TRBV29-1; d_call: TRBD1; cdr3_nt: TGCAGCGTCGGACAGGTGGGCACAGATACGCAGTATTTT; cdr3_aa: CSVGQVGTDTQYF
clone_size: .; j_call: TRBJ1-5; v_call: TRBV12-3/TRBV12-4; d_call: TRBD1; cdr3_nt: TGTGCCAGCAGCTCCTCAGGGGGCAGCAATCAGCCCCAGCATTTT; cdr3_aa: CASSSSGGSNQPQHF
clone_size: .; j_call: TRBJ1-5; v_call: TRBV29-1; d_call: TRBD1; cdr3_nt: TGCAGCGTTGAAGGACAGGGGGCCCACCCCACCCAGCATTTT; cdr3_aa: CSVEGQGAHPTQHF
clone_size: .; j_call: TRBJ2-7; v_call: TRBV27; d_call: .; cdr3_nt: TGTGCCAGCAGCCCCCGCGGACTCTACGAGCAGTACTTC; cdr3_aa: CASSPRGLYEQYF
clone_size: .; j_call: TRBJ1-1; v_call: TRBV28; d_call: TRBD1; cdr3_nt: TGTGCCAGCAGGGGACAGGGACTTTCCGGTGAAGCTTTCTTT; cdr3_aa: CASRGQGLSGEAFF
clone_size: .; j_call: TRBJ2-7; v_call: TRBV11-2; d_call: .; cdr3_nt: TGTGCCAGCAGCTCAAGACAGACCTACGAGCAGTACTTC; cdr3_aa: CASSSRQTYEQYF
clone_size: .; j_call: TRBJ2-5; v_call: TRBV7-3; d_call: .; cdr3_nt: TGTGCCAGCAGCCGGGGGGCGGGAGAGACCCAGTACTTC; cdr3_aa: CASSRGAGETQYF
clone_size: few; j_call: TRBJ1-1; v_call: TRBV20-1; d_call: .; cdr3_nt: TGCAGTGCTTCTGGGGTAGGGGCAGGGGCTTTCTTT; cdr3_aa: CSASGVGAGAFF
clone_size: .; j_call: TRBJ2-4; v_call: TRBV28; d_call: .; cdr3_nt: TGTGCCAGCAGGCAGGGGACAAACATTCAGTACTTC; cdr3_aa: CASRQGTNIQYF
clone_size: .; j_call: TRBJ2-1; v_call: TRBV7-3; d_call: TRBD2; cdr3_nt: TGTGCCAGCAGCTCCGGTAGCGGGAGTCGGTTCTTC; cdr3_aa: CASSSGSGSRFF
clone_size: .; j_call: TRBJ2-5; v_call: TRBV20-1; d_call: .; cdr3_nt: TGCAGTGCTCCCCGGACGGAGACCCAGTACTTC; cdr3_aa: CSAPRTETQYF
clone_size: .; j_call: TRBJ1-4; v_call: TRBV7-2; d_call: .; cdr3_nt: TGTGCCAGCAGCTTATTTGGGGCAGGGGTTGTTGAAAAACTGTTTTTT; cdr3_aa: CASSLFGAGVVEKLFF
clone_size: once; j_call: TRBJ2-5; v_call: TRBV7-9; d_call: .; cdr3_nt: TGTGCCAGCAGCTTAGCTCCTCACCAGGAGACCCAGTACTTC; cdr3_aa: CASSLAPHQETQYF
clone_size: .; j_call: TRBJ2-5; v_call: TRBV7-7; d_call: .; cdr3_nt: TGTGCTAGCAGCTTGACGGAGCAAGAGACCCAGTACTTC; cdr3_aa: CASSLTEQETQYF
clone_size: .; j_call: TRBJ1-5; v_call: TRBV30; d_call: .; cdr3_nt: TGTGCCTGGAGTCTGCAGGGGCAGCCCCAGCATTTT; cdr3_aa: CAWSLQGQPQHF
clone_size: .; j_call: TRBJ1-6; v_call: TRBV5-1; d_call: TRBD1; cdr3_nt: TGCGCCAGCAGCTTGGCCGGGACAGGGTCATATTCACCCCTCCACTTT; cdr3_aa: CASSLAGTGSYSPLHF
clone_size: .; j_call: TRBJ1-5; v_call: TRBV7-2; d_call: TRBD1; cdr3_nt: TGTGCCAGCAGCTTAATGGGGGGACAGATCAATCAGCCCCAGCATTTT; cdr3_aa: CASSLMGGQINQPQHF
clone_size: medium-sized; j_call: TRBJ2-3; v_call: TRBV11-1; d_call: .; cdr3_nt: TGTGCCAGCAGCTTAGGGGCAGGGTCTAGCACAGATACGCAGTATTTT; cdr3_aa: CASSLGAGSSTDTQYF
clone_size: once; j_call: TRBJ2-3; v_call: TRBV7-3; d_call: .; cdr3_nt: TGTGCCAGCAGCCCCCCGGGAGTGGAGGATACGCAGTATTTT; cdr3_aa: CASSPPGVEDTQYF
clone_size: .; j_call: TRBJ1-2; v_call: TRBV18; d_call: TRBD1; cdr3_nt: TGTGCCAGCTCACCGGAACCGGGACAGGTGATCTATGGCTACACCTTC; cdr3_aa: CASSPEPGQVIYGYTF
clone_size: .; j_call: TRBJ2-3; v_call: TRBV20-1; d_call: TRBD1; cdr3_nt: TGCAGTGCCACAGGGGCCGGTAGCACAGATACGCAGTATTTT; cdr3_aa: CSATGAGSTDTQYF
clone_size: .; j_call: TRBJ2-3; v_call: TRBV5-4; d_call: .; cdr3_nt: TGTGCCAGCAGCCCTGAGTACCTTAGCACAGATACGCAGTATTTT; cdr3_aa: CASSPEYLSTDTQYF
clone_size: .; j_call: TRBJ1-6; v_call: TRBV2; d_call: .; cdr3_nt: TGTGCCACCCTGGGACAACTAGGCAATTCACCCCTCCACTTT; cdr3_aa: CATLGQLGNSPLHF
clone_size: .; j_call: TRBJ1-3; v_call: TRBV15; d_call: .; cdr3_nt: TGTGCCACCAGCAGAGAAGGGACAGGAAACACCATATATTTT; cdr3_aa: CATSREGTGNTIYF
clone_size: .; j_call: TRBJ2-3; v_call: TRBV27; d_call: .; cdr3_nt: TGTGCCAGCACCGAAAGAAGAAGCACAGATACGCAGTATTTT; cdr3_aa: CASTERRSTDTQYF
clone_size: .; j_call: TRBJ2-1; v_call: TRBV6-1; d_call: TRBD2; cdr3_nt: TGTGCCAGCAGTGTCACCTTTAGCGGGAGGGCCGATGAGCAGTTCTTC; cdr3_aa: CASSVTFSGRADEQFF
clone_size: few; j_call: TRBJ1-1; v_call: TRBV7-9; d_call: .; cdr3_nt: TGTGCCAGCAGCAAAGAGGGGGGAGAAGCTTTCTTT; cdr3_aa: CASSKEGGEAFF
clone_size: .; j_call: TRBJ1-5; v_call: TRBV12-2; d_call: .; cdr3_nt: TGTGCAAGTCGCTGGGGACAGGGTGATCAGCCCCAGCATTTT; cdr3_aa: CASRWGQGDQPQHF
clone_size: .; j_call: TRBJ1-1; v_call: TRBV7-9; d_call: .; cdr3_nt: TGTGCCAGCAGCCCCAGGTCTCAGAACACTGAAGCTTTCTTT; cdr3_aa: CASSPRSQNTEAFF
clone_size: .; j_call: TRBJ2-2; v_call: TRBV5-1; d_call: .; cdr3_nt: TGCGCCAGCGGCGCAGTCACGAACACCGGGGAGCTGTTTTTT; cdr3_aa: CASGAVTNTGELFF
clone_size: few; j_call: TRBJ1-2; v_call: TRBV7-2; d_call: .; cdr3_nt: TGTGCCAGCAGGTTGTACTTAGGGGAAGGCTACACCTTC; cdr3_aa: CASRLYLGEGYTF
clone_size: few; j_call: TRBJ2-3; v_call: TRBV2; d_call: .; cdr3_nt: TGTGCCAGCAGTGAGGTCCTAGCATCAGATACGCAGTATTTT; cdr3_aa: CASSEVLASDTQYF